These 5 T cell receptor beta chains were sequenced from one sample in a study of OX40 agonist ivuxolimab in advanced cancers. Clones were read by immunoSEQ multiplex PCR, and TCRdb kept only the in-frame ones, dropping some. The data contain 75,000 to 100,000 clones, 86% of them singletons. This sample comprised CD4+ or CD8+ T cells sorted from blood, obtained in a trial of the OX40 agonist ivuxolimab. These receptor sequences come from an adult with an advanced solid tumor such as melanoma, head and neck, liver or kidney cancer.

The chain couples TRBV5-1 to TRBJ2-6; D unresolved. The CDR3 runs to 15 residues. Per germline, CDR1 SGHRS and CDR2 YFSETQ. Trimming cost V 4 bases and J 2 bases, with 10 bases left between them. The CDR3: CASSHGAPGANVLTF. CDR3 nucleotides: TGCGCCAGCAGCCATGGAGCGCCTGGGGCCAACGTCCTGACTTTC. Complete variable domain (other parts from reference TRBV5-1 and TRBJ2-6): KAGVTQTPRYLIKTRGQQVTLSCSPISGHRSVSWYQQTPGQGLQFLFEYFSETQRNKGNFPGRFSGRQFSNSRSEMNVSTLELGDSALYLCASSHGAPGANVLTFGAGSRLTVL.

The gene calls are TRBV20-1 and TRBJ2-7; 13 bases map to TRBD2. This CDR3 has 11 residues. Germline V gene lookup returns CDR1 DFQATT and CDR2 SNEGSKA (reference sequence). CDR3 DNA: TGCATGGGACTAGCGGGGTACGAGCAGTACTTC. As protein: CMGLAGYEQYF.

The chain links TRBV9 to TRBJ1-2; no definite D call. With 3 bases removed from V and 8 bases from J, the gap between germline ends came to 14 bases. The CDR3 covers 13 residues. Germline V lookup: CDR1 SGDLS, CDR2 YYNGEE. The CDR3 region has the DNA TGTGCCAGCAGCGGATCCCACGGGATCGGCTACACCTTC. Protein product: CASSGSHGIGYTF.

The count of this clone is one. The DNA of the CDR3 is TGTGCCAGTAGTGACCCGGGACTAGCGGGAGAAATGTATGAGCAGTTCTTC. Translation: CASSDPGLAGEMYEQFF. The V gene is TRBV19, the J gene TRBJ2-1; TRBD2 matches at 14 bases. V was clipped by 5 bases and J by 8 bases; unmatched bases: 11. CDR3 length equals 17 residues. Germline lookup yields CDR1 LNHDA and CDR2 SQIVND (reference sequence).

The V call is TRBV7-3, the J call TRBJ2-1; 7 bases are shared with TRBD2. The CDR3 sequence is 15 residues long. V shed 2 bases, J shed 7 bases, and the junction held 8 bases outside the gene matches. Germline V gene data show CDR1 as SGHTA and CDR2 as FQGTGA. In nucleotides, the CDR3 is TGTGCCAGCAGCTTATGGGCGGGAGATAATAATGAGCAGTTCTTC. Translating gives CASSLWAGDNNEQFF.